This T cell receptor beta chain originates from a study of CD8+ T cells in alopecia areata. Germline CDR1 and CDR2: GTSNPN and SVGIG (reference sequence). V dropped 4 bases and J dropped 0 bases, with 19 bases sitting between them. The CDR3 loop spans 16 amino acids. It was cDNA, reverse transcribed from extracted RNA, that served as the sequencing template. Sequencing was performed with immunoSEQ multiplex PCR; in TCRdb, only in-frame clones are kept and a portion is missing. This sample has about 210,000 clones, with roughly 40% found just once. Regarding treatment: oral pan-JAK inhibitor, 5-10 mg twice daily.

This specimen was CD4+ T cells sorted from blood, taken at approximately week 36, from a patient treated with tofacitinib. The chain has TRBV30 and TRBJ2-7; D unclear. The sequence came from a human donor with alopecia areata. The CDR3 protein is CAWTSRDKVSSYEQYF. The CDR3 coding sequence is TGTGCCTGGACAAGCCGAGACAAAGTATCCTCCTACGAGCAGTACTTC.